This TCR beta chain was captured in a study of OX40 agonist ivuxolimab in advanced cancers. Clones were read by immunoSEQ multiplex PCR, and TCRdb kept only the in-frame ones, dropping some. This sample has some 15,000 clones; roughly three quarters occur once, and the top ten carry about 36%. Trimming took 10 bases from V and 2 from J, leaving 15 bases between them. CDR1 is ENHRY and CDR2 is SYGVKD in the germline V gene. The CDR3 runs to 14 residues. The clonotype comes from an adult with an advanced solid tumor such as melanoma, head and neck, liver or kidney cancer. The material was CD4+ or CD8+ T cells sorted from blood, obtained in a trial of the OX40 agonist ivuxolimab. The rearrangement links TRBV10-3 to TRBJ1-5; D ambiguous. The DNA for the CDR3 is TGTGCCACGCAGGACGCCGCGGGCAATCAGCCCCAGCATTTT. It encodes CATQDAAGNQPQHF.